Below, 19 T cell receptor beta chains from the same sample are listed, as sequenced in a study of T cells in Graves' hyperthyroidism and ophthalmopathy. RNA transcripts provided the source from which TCR beta CDR3 regions were amplified. In the first-round RT-PCR of the TCR CDR3, the HTBI primer set was used. TCRdb reprocessed the multiplex PCR reads with MiXCR, giving one entry per CDR3 protein. The table lists around 350,000 distinct CDR3 sequences, about a fifth of them singletons. Sequenced input: blood. Source of these receptors: a woman in her late teens or twenties with Graves' hyperthyroidism.

There are many counts of this clonotype. The rearrangement joins TRBV12-3 or TRBV12-4 to TRBJ1-2, with TRBD1 matching 8 bases. The J segment lost 7 bases and the V segment lost 7 bases, leaving 8 bases of the junction unmatched. The CDR3 loop spans 13 amino acids. DNA of the CDR3: TGTGCCAGCACTCGGACAGGGTCAAGTGGCTACACCTTC. Its translation: CASTRTGSSGYTF.

The sample holds many counts of this clonotype. The chain joins TRBV11-2 to TRBJ1-1, with D unresolved. CDR3 length equals 15 residues. The V and J ends lost 5 bases and 0 bases respectively, with 13 bases between them. CDR1 is SGHAT and CDR2 is FQNNGV in the germline V gene. Written as DNA, the CDR3 is TGTGCCAGCAGCCAACTGGCCGGTCTGAACACTGAAGCTTTCTTT. It is translated as CASSQLAGLNTEAFF.

Ten or more counts support this clonotype. CDR3 in DNA: TGTGCCAGCAGGGTTACGTACCAAGAGACCCAGTACTTC. It specifies CASRVTYQETQYF. The chain has TRBV6-1 and TRBJ2-5, with D hard to call. There are 13 residues in the CDR3. V was clipped by 6 bases and J by 0 bases, with 8 bases between them. Germline V gives CDR1 MNHNS, CDR2 SASEGT.

Ten or more counts support this clonotype. J is TRBJ2-7 and V is TRBV13; TRBD1 is a possible D gene (5 bases). This CDR3 is built from 14 residues. CDR1 PRHDT and CDR2 FYEKMQ come from the germline V gene (reference sequence). V gave up 1 base and J gave up 5 bases, with 12 bases separating them. CDR3 nucleotides: TGTGCCAGCAGCTTAGAGTTCAGGGTCCACGAGCAGTACTTC. Residues: CASSLEFRVHEQYF.

The chain employs TRBV6-1 and TRBJ1-3; weak D call: TRBD1 (6 bases). V gave up 6 bases and J gave up 3 bases, with 15 bases separating them. The CDR3 contains 15 residues. Germline assignment: CDR1 MNHNS and CDR2 SASEGT. The DNA of the CDR3 is TGTGCCAGCAGGGGGTGGGGGGCGGTTGGAAACACCATATATTTT. Protein sequence: CASRGWGAVGNTIYF.

This clonotype was seen at least ten times. This chain connects TRBV20-1 to TRBJ2-5; TRBD1 or TRBD2 may be the D gene (6 bases each). There are 13 residues in the CDR3. Per germline, CDR1 DFQATT and CDR2 SNEGSKA (reference sequence). The V gene lost 6 bases and the J gene lost 5 bases, with 16 bases spanning the gap. The CDR3 region is CSARLGGSETQYF. As DNA, the CDR3 is TGCAGTGCCAGACTAGGGGGTAGTGAGACCCAGTACTTC.

About this clonotype itself: Here the CDR3 omits its conserved ending phenylalanine or tryptophan, so a read error is the likely source. The chain has TRBV6-2 or TRBV6-3 and TRBJ1-1, with D hard to call. CDR3 length: 13 amino acids. CDR1 MNHEY and CDR2 SVGEGT come from the germline V gene. CDR3 region: CASSYLVRTEAFY. CDR3 nucleotide sequence: TGTGCCAGCAGCTACTTAGTGAGGACTGAAGCTTTCTAT.

This clonotype was seen repeatedly, ten times or more. The J gene is TRBJ2-5, the V gene TRBV7-2, with D perhaps TRBD2 (6 bases). V was trimmed by 3 bases and J by 4 bases, leaving 12 bases between them. Germline-derived CDR1 and CDR2 are SGHTA and FQGNSA. The CDR3 extends over 14 amino acids. The CDR3 region has the DNA TGTGCCAGCAGCTTTTCTAGCGATCTAGAGACCCAGTACTTC. Translation gives CASSFSSDLETQYF.

In its sample, this clonotype was seen many times. The chain has TRBV6-1 and TRBJ2-7; 12 bases fit TRBD2. Germline CDR1 is MNHNS and CDR2 is SASEGT. The CDR3 consists of 15 residues. V lost 6 bases and J lost 4; bases outside the gene matches: 7. The CDR3 DNA is TGTGCCAGCAGGGGGACTAGCGGGCCGACTTACGAGCAGTACTTC. Its protein product is CASRGTSGPTYEQYF.

Ten or more counts support this clonotype. The chain couples TRBV7-2 to TRBJ1-5, with a tentative D call TRBD1 (5 bases). The V gene's germline CDR1 is SGHTA and CDR2 FQGNSA. CDR3 length equals 15 residues. Trimming removed 2 bases at V and 6 bases at J, with 14 bases between. The CDR3: CASSLREARGQPQHF. CDR3 DNA sequence: TGTGCCAGCAGCTTAAGGGAGGCTAGGGGTCAGCCCCAGCATTTT.

This clonotype was seen at least ten times. V usage is TRBV6-1 and J usage is TRBJ1-3; D gene unclear. The CDR3 is 16 amino acids. The V gene's germline CDR1 is MNHNS and CDR2 SASEGT. Between the trimmed V and J ends, which lost 5 bases and 0 bases, there was a span of 14 bases. CDR3 DNA sequence: TGTGCCAGCAGTACCGGACCGATGAGCTCTGGAAACACCATATATTTT. This encodes CASSTGPMSSGNTIYF.

Many counts were recorded for this clonotype. The chain couples TRBV12-3 or TRBV12-4 to TRBJ1-2; TRBD1 aligns across 9 bases. The CDR3 totals 13 residues. V lost 5 bases to trimming and J lost 7 bases; unmatched junction nucleotides: 5. The CDR3 DNA sequence: TGTGCCAGCAGTCGGGGACAGGGACTTGGCTACACCTTC. Protein product: CASSRGQGLGYTF.

This chain uses TRBV4-1 with TRBJ2-7, with D unclear. The CDR3 is made up of 13 amino acids. Germline V lookup: CDR1 MGHRA, CDR2 YSYEKL. Trimming took off 5 bases at V and 3 bases at J, with 11 bases between the two ends. The DNA of the CDR3 is TGCGCCAGCAGCTGGCAGGTCGACTACGAGCAGTACTTC. Its translation is CASSWQVDYEQYF.

This clonotype was detected many times. The CDR3 spells CASSEASGTPGHRNTEAFF. CDR3 DNA sequence: TGTGCCAGCAGTGAAGCTTCGGGGACACCGGGACACCGGAACACTGAAGCTTTCTTT. V usage is TRBV6-1 and J usage is TRBJ1-1, with D maybe TRBD1 (6 bases). This CDR3 contains 19 residues. V was cut by 0 bases and J by 1 base, with 21 bases left in between. CDR1 and CDR2 from the germline V gene are MNHNS and SASEGT.

This clonotype was seen repeatedly, ten times or more. The rearrangement joins TRBV20-1 to TRBJ2-2; 10 bases match TRBD2. The J segment lost 5 bases and the V segment lost 6 bases, leaving 15 bases of the junction unmatched. CDR1 DFQATT and CDR2 SNEGSKA come from the germline V gene (reference sequence). This CDR3 spans 17 amino acids. The CDR3: CSAPALTSGVRTGELFF. DNA of the CDR3: TGCAGTGCCCCCGCGTTAACTAGCGGGGTAAGAACCGGGGAGCTGTTTTTT.

In this sample, this clonotype turned up many times. The rearrangement links TRBV3-1 to TRBJ1-5, with 7 bases lining up with TRBD1. Losses at the gene ends were 4 bases for V and 4 bases for J; bases not matched to a gene: 10. In germline, CDR1 is LGHDT, CDR2 YNNKEL (reference sequence). The CDR3 consists of 16 residues. The CDR3 bases are TGTGCCAGCAGCCTCGGCAGGGGGAGCCTTAATCAGCCCCAGCATTTT. It is translated as CASSLGRGSLNQPQHF.

This clonotype was recorded many times. V and J are TRBV12-3 or TRBV12-4 and TRBJ1-1; possibly TRBD1 for D (6 bases). With 7 bases removed from V and 0 bases from J, the gap between germline ends came to 24 bases. The CDR3 extends over 18 amino acids. CDR3: CASIGGRSGAQMNTEAFF. The CDR3 nucleotides read TGTGCCAGCATTGGGGGAAGGTCAGGGGCCCAGATGAACACTGAAGCTTTCTTT.

This clonotype was counted many times. J is TRBJ1-3 and V is TRBV15, with TRBD1 matching over 7 bases. CDR3 length: 15 residues. The V and J ends lost 6 bases and 0 bases, in that order; junction bases with no gene match: 5. Germline V CDR1 and CDR2: LNHNV, YYDKDF (reference sequence). CDR3 bases: TGTGCCACCAGACCGACAGGGATCTCTGGAAACACCATATATTTT. Its translation: CATRPTGISGNTIYF.

The chain links TRBV20-1 to TRBJ1-2; unclear D gene. The germline gives CDR1 DFQATT, CDR2 SNEGSKA (reference sequence). CDR3 length: 13 amino acids. V was pared by 0 bases and J by 4 bases, with 9 bases between. The CDR3 DNA is TGCAGTGCTAGAGATCTTGATTTCTATGGCTACACCTTC. Protein sequence: CSARDLDFYGYTF.